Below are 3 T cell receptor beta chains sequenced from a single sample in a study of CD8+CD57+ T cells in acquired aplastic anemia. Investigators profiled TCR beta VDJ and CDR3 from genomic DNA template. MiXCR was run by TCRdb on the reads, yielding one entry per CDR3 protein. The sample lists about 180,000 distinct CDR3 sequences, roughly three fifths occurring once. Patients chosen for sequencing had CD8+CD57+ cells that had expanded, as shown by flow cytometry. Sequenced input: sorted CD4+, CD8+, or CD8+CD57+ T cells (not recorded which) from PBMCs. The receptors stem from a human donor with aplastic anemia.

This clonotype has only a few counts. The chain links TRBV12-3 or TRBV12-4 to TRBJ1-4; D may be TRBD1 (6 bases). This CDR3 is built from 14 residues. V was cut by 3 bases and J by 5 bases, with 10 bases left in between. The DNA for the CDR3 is TGTGCCAGCAGTTTGCAGGGGCGAAATGAAAAACTGTTTTTT. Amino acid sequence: CASSLQGRNEKLFF.

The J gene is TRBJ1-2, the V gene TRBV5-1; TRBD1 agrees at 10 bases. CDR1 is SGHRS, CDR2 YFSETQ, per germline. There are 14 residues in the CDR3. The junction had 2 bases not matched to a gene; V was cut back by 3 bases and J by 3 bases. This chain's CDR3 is CASSSGTGDYGYTF. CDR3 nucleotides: TGCGCCAGCAGCTCCGGGACAGGGGACTATGGCTACACCTTC.

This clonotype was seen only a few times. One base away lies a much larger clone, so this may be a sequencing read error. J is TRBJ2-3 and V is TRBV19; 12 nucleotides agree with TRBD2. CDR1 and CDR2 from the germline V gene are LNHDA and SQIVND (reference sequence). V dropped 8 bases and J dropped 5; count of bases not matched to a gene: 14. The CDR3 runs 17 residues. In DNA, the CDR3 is TGTGCCAGTGGTCCCCTAAGACTAGCGGGGGCGATAGATACGCAGTATTTT. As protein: CASGPLRLAGAIDTQYF.